A single T cell receptor (beta chain) is shown here with its context. The sample belongs to a study of T cell responses to AZD1222 COVID-19 vaccine. The germline gives CDR1 SGHRS, CDR2 YFSETQ. Trimming took 0 bases from V and 10 from J, leaving 8 bases between them. This CDR3 has 12 amino acids. Clones were sequenced by immunoSEQ multiplex PCR, and TCRdb holds only the in-frame ones, with some missing. The sample contains more than 110,000 clones, roughly 85% of which appear only once. Sequencing was performed on peripheral blood, taken on day 0 of AZD1222 vaccination. The origin of this receptor is an adult in good health. This chain joins TRBV5-1 and TRBJ1-5; D is unresolved. The CDR3 loop reads CASSLEEGPQHF. The CDR3 coding sequence is TGCGCCAGCAGCTTGGAGGAGGGCCCCCAGCATTTT.